The 30 T cell receptor beta chains reported below all come from one sample, sequenced in a study of molecular identifiers for immune sequencing clone quantification. TCRdb analysed the PCR reads with MiXCR anew, one entry per CDR3 protein. The data show about 640,000 distinct CDR3 sequences, approximately 20% seen once. The source material was naive CD8+ T cells from blood, with Jurkat cell RNA spiked in. This sample's subset: FACS-sorted CD8+CD4-CCR7+CD45RA+ naive T cells. Receptors were obtained from a human donor in good health. Some libraries in this study had Jurkat cell RNA spiked in.

This clonotype was seen ten or more times. The rearrangement joins TRBV20-1 to TRBJ2-4, with TRBD2 as a possible D gene (5 bases). Trimming removed 0 bases from V and 1 base from J, with 10 bases in between. The CDR3 spans 15 residues. Germline V CDR1 and CDR2: DFQATT, SNEGSKA (reference sequence). DNA for the CDR3: TGCAGTGCTAGAGATCACGGGAACGCCAAAAACATTCAGTACTTC. This translates into CSARDHGNAKNIQYF.

In its sample, this clonotype was seen many times. The chain has TRBV12-5 and TRBJ2-7; D is possibly TRBD2 (5 bases). The CDR3 is made up of 15 amino acids. The germline V and J ends were trimmed by 3 bases and 6 bases, with 18 bases remaining between them. Germline loops: CDR1 LGHNT, CDR2 FRNRAP. The CDR3 nucleotides read TGTGCTAGTGGTTTTGATGAGAGGGATGTTGCCGAGCAGTACTTC. It codes for CASGFDERDVAEQYF.

The chain recombines TRBV7-6 with TRBJ2-2; D is unclear. Germline values: CDR1 SGHVS, CDR2 FNYEAQ. This CDR3 has 13 residues. Trimming removed 1 base at V and 7 bases at J, with 7 bases between. The CDR3 region is CASSLGSFGELFF. The CDR3, as DNA: TGTGCCAGCAGCTTAGGCAGTTTCGGGGAGCTGTTTTTT. Looking up the rest from reference TRBV7-6 and TRBJ2-2 gives the full variable domain: GAGVSQSPRYKVTKRGQDVALRCDPISGHVSLYWYRQALGQGPEFLTYFNYEAQQDKSGLPNDRFSAERPEGSISTLTIQRTEQRDSAMYRCASSLGSFGELFFGEGSRLTVL.

This clonotype has ten or more counts. This CDR3 reads CSETSSYNEQFF. The CDR3 nucleotides read TGCAGCGAAACAAGCTCCTACAATGAGCAGTTCTTC. The chain recombines TRBV29-1 with TRBJ2-1, with unresolved D. The germline V gene encodes CDR1 SQVTM and CDR2 ANQGSEA. The CDR3 loop spans 12 amino acids. Trimming left V 7 bases short and J 0 bases short, with 7 bases between.

This clonotype showed up many times. J is TRBJ2-4 and V is TRBV5-5, with D unclear. V was cut by 3 bases and J by 9 bases, with 13 bases left in between. The CDR3 has 13 residues. In germline, CDR1 is SGHKS, CDR2 YYEKEE (reference sequence). CDR3 loop: CASSWGESSIQYF. The CDR3 nucleotides read TGTGCCAGCAGCTGGGGTGAGTCCAGCATTCAGTACTTC.

Details on this clonotype: A much bigger clone sits one base away, suggesting this may be a read error. The chain carries TRBV7-6 and TRBJ2-7; possible D gene TRBD2, 6 bases. Germline CDR1 and CDR2: SGHVS and FNYEAQ. V lost 5 bases and J lost 6, with 23 bases in between. This CDR3 spans 16 amino acids. CDR3 residues: CASSISGGKLSLEQYF. The DNA for the CDR3 is TGTGCCAGCAGCATATCCGGCGGGAAACTGTCCCTCGAGCAGTACTTC.

In this sample, this clonotype turned up many times. The rearrangement links TRBV2 to TRBJ2-5; 7 nucleotides line up with TRBD1. Losses at the gene ends were 3 bases for V and 1 base for J; bases not matched to a gene: 8. This CDR3 spans 16 amino acids. CDR1 SNHLY and CDR2 FYNNEI come from the germline V gene. The CDR3 loop is CASSDWDSVIQETQYF. In nucleotides, the CDR3 is TGTGCCAGCAGTGATTGGGACAGCGTCATCCAAGAGACCCAGTACTTC.

The chain links TRBV5-1 to TRBJ2-7, with 9 nucleotides matching TRBD2. Unmatched junction bases numbered 11, after V lost 5 bases and J lost 5 bases. The CDR3 runs 15 residues. CDR1 SGHRS and CDR2 YFSETQ come from the germline V gene. The CDR3 nucleotides read TGCGCCAGCAGTGAGATTAGCGGGGGATATGACGAGCAGTACTTC. This sequence encodes CASSEISGGYDEQYF.

The sample holds many counts of this clonotype. The chain has TRBV7-9 and TRBJ1-1; a possible D gene is TRBD1 (6 bases). V dropped 0 bases and J dropped 3 bases, with 8 bases sitting between them. Germline V gene lookup returns CDR1 SEHNR and CDR2 FQNEAQ (reference sequence). This CDR3 spans 14 amino acids. The CDR3 coding sequence is TGTGCCAGCAGCTTAGCGGCAGGGGACACTGAAGCTTTCTTT. It yields the protein CASSLAAGDTEAFF.

About this clonotype: Germline and junction disagree at one end, which may indicate a read error. The chain couples TRBV12-3 or TRBV12-4 to TRBJ2-1; the D is unclear. The CDR3 loop spans 14 amino acids. This chain's CDR3 is CASRLGVVYNERFF. CDR3 sequence (DNA): TGTGCCAGCCGCCTGGGCGTGGTCTACAATGAGCGGTTCTTC.

Of note for this clonotype: This could be a read error, since a much larger clone is one nucleotide away. The rearrangement links TRBV7-3 to TRBJ2-3; D is perhaps TRBD2 (5 bases). Germline CDR1 reads SGHTA; CDR2 reads FQGTGA. The CDR3 is made up of 15 amino acids. The DNA for the CDR3 is TGTGCCAGCAGCTTTATTGGCGGGCCTGGGGATACGCTGTATTTT. It encodes CASSFIGGPGDTLYF.

This clonotype was seen many times. The rearrangement joins TRBV13 to TRBJ1-2, with D uncertain. Trimming pared 0 bases from V and 0 bases from J, leaving 11 bases between. Germline CDR1 and CDR2: PRHDT and FYEKMQ (reference sequence). The CDR3 is made up of 16 amino acids. As DNA, the CDR3 is TGTGCCAGCAGCTTAGGCACAGACGTAGCTAACTATGGCTACACCTTC. This gives the protein CASSLGTDVANYGYTF. Drawing the rest from reference TRBV13 and TRBJ1-2, the complete variable domain is AAGVIQSPRHLIKEKRETATLKCYPIPRHDTVYWYQQGPGQDPQFLISFYEKMQSDKGSIPDRFSAQQFSDYHSELNMSSLELGDSALYFCASSLGTDVANYGYTFGSGTRLTVV.

The chain combines TRBV14 with TRBJ2-7; no clear D. V gave up 2 bases and J gave up 0 bases, with 11 bases separating them. From germline, CDR1 is SGHDN and CDR2 FVKESK. The CDR3 contains 15 residues. This CDR3 reads CASSQSSGFSYEQYF. CDR3 bases: TGTGCCAGCAGCCAATCCTCAGGCTTCTCCTACGAGCAGTACTTC.

There are many counts of this clonotype. This chain links TRBV6-5 with TRBJ2-3; D is uncertain. The V end lost 2 bases, the J end lost 2 bases, and 5 bases lay between the germline ends. The CDR3 has 13 residues. Germline V gene sequence: CDR1 MNHEY, CDR2 SVGAGI. The CDR3 DNA follows: TGTGCCAGCAGTTACAGGAACACAGATACGCAGTATTTT. Translating it yields CASSYRNTDTQYF.

This clonotype was observed a few times. This chain joins TRBV25-1 and TRBJ2-6, with TRBD1 as a possible D gene (5 bases). Germline assignment: CDR1 MGHDK and CDR2 SYGVNS. The V and J ends lost 1 base and 3 bases respectively, with 10 bases between them. The CDR3 runs to 16 residues. The CDR3 DNA is TGTGCCAGCAGTGAATTAATGGGGCATGGGGCCAACGTCCTGACTTTC. Translated: CASSELMGHGANVLTF.

This clonotype has just a few counts. The chain links TRBV6-5 to TRBJ1-1; perhaps TRBD1 as D (5 bases). CDR3 length equals 13 residues. Trimming removed 9 bases from V and 0 bases from J, with 11 bases in between. Germline assignment: CDR1 MNHEY and CDR2 SVGAGI. This CDR3 is CASTGTLNTEAFF. The CDR3, as DNA: TGTGCCAGTACCGGGACTTTGAACACTGAAGCTTTCTTT.

The gene calls are TRBV7-9 and TRBJ1-4; D may be TRBD1 (6 bases). Trimming left V 6 bases short and J 8 bases short, with 34 bases between. Germline CDR1 is SEHNR and CDR2 is FQNEAQ (reference sequence). The CDR3 extends over 20 amino acids. The DNA of the CDR3 is TGTGCCAGCAGTTCCCCCAAGGGACAAACGGCCTGGGGTTCGCAAGAAAAACTGTTTTTT. Translated, it gives CASSSPKGQTAWGSQEKLFF.

This clonotype was recorded a few times. V is TRBV6-2 or TRBV6-3 and J is TRBJ1-6, with 11 bases lining up with TRBD1. V gave up 2 bases and J gave up 7 bases; unmatched junction bases: 4. Germline CDR1 MNHEY, CDR2 SVGEGT. The CDR3 spans 16 residues. The DNA for the CDR3 is TGTGCCAGCAGTTACCGGACAGGGGGCTGGAATTCACCCCTCCACTTT. Its protein is CASSYRTGGWNSPLHF.

In its sample, this clonotype was seen many times. This chain joins TRBV4-1 and TRBJ2-7; D perhaps matches TRBD1 (6 bases). This CDR3 region has 16 residues. Germline V gives CDR1 MGHRA, CDR2 YSYEKL. V lost 0 bases to trimming and J lost 1 base, with 13 bases between them. Written as DNA, the CDR3 is TGCGCCAGCAGCCAAGATGGGCAGGGGAGTTCCTACGAGCAGTACTTC. Translation gives CASSQDGQGSSYEQYF.

This clonotype occurred many times. The genes are TRBV7-9 and TRBJ1-1; TRBD1 aligns across 8 bases. There are 16 residues in the CDR3. Germline V lookup: CDR1 SEHNR, CDR2 FQNEAQ (reference sequence). The V segment lost 4 bases and the J segment 2 bases; nucleotides outside the gene matches: 9. The CDR3 here is CASSSPRDRFNTEAFF. CDR3 in DNA: TGTGCCAGCAGCTCCCCACGGGACAGGTTTAACACTGAAGCTTTCTTT.

As regards this clonotype: This clone may be a read error of a much larger clone one base away. The chain is built from TRBV4-1 and TRBJ1-1; D unresolved. CDR1 and CDR2 (germline): MGHRA, YSYEKL. The V end was cut by 1 base, the J end by 0 bases, with 12 bases between. This CDR3 has 16 residues. The CDR3 spells CASSQGHRALNTEAFF. CDR3 coding DNA: TGCGCCAGCAGCCAAGGTCACAGAGCACTGAACACTGAAGCTTTCTTT.

This clonotype was counted many times. The J gene is TRBJ2-1, the V gene TRBV14, with D perhaps TRBD1 (5 bases). CDR3 length equals 14 residues. The ends were cut back, 0 bases at V and 7 bases at J, with 10 bases in the middle. From germline, CDR1 is SGHDN and CDR2 FVKESK. This CDR3 reads CASSQDLTANEQFF. DNA for the CDR3: TGTGCCAGCAGCCAAGATTTGACAGCGAATGAGCAGTTCTTC.

This clonotype showed up many times. The CDR3 is CASSYQYTNYGYTF. The CDR3 coding sequence is TGTGCCAGCAGTTACCAGTATACTAACTATGGCTACACCTTC. This chain connects TRBV6-5 to TRBJ1-2; D gene unclear. Germline CDR1 and CDR2: MNHEY and SVGAGI. Between the trimmed V and J ends, which lost 2 bases and 0 bases, there was a span of 7 bases. The CDR3 runs to 14 residues.

In its sample, this clonotype was seen many times. V is TRBV6-2 or TRBV6-3 and J is TRBJ2-7; 8 bases line up with TRBD1. CDR1 and CDR2 (germline): MNHEY, SVGEGT. With V trimmed by 6 bases and J by 4 bases, 20 bases remained unmatched. The length of the CDR3 is 18 residues. CDR3 sequence reads: CASSYDEREGQAMYEQYF. The CDR3 region has the DNA TGTGCCAGCAGCTATGACGAGCGAGAGGGACAGGCCATGTACGAGCAGTACTTC.

Many counts were recorded for this clonotype. The J gene is TRBJ2-5, the V gene TRBV27, with D hard to call. The CDR3 sequence is 15 residues long. The germline V and J ends were trimmed by 3 bases and 0 bases, with 11 bases remaining between them. The germline V gene encodes CDR1 MNHEY and CDR2 SMNVEV (reference sequence). The CDR3 DNA reads TGTGCCAGCAGTTTTGGCCCCGAGCACCAAGAGACCCAGTACTTC. Its translation is CASSFGPEHQETQYF.

This clonotype was seen at least ten times. V is TRBV7-6 and J is TRBJ1-1; D might be TRBD1 (6 bases). Per germline, CDR1 SGHVS and CDR2 FNYEAQ. Trimming removed 2 bases from V and 4 bases from J, with 17 bases in between. The CDR3 extends over 16 amino acids. In DNA form, the CDR3 reads TGTGCCAGCAGCTTAAGGAGCGTAGGGGGTCTCACTGAAGCTTTCTTT. Amino acids: CASSLRSVGGLTEAFF.

This clonotype was recorded at least ten times. At one end, the junction sequence differs from germline, possibly due to a read error. The rearrangement uses TRBV28 and TRBJ1-2; D may be TRBD1 (6 bases). Germline CDR1 MDHEN, CDR2 SYDVKM. This CDR3 is 10 amino acids long. The CDR3 coding sequence is TGTGCCAGCGGACCTCTACAGGGTAACTTC. It codes for CASGPLQGNF.

This clonotype came up many times. The chain uses TRBV19 and TRBJ1-1; 8 bases are a match to TRBD1. Losses at the gene ends were 5 bases for V and 7 bases for J; bases not matched to a gene: 12. CDR3 length: 15 amino acids. The germline CDR1 and CDR2 sequences are LNHDA and SQIVND (reference sequence). The CDR3 nucleotides read TGTGCCAGTAGTCTGCTCAGGACAGGGTTGAGTGAAGCTTTCTTT. This gives the protein CASSLLRTGLSEAFF.

Note on this clonotype: A much larger clone differs by one base, so this may be a read error. For the CDR3, the DNA is TGTGCCGGCTTAGGTGTGGCGCAGTTCTTC. Its translation: CAGLGVAQFF. V and J are TRBV2 and TRBJ2-1, with D unclear. The CDR3 has 10 residues. The germline CDR1 and CDR2 sequences are SNHLY and FYNNEI. Trimming took 11 bases from V and 12 from J, leaving 14 bases between them.

There are a few counts of this clonotype. This sequence joins TRBV12-3 or TRBV12-4 and TRBJ2-3; D remains ambiguous. The CDR3 is 15 residues long. Trimming took 2 bases from V and 2 from J, leaving 11 bases between them. The CDR3 nucleotides are TGTGCCAGCAGTTTACGTCAGACATTCACAGATACGCAGTATTTT. Translating gives CASSLRQTFTDTQYF.